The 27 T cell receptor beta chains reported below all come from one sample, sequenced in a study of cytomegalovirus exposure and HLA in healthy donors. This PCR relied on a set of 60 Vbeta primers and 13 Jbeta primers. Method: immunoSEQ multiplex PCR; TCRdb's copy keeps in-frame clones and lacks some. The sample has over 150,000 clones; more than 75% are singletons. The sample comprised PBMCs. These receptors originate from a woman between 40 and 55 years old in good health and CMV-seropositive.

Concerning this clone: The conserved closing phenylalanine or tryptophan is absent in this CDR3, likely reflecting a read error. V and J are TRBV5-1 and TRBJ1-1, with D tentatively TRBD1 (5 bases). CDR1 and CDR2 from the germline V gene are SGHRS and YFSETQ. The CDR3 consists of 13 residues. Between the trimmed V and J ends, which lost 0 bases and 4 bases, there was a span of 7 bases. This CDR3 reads CASSLGGITEAFS. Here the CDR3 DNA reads TGCGCCAGCAGCTTGGGGGGCATCACTGAAGCTTTCTCT.

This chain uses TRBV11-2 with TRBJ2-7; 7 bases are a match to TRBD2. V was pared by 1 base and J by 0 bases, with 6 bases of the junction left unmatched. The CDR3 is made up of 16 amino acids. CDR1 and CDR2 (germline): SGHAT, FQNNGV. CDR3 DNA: TGTGCCAGCAGCTTAGGTCCAGCGGGACGCTCCTACGAGCAGTACTTC. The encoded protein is CASSLGPAGRSYEQYF.

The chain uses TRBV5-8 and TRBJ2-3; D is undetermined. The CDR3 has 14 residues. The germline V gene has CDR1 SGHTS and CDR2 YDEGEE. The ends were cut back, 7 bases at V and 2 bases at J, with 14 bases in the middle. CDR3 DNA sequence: TGTGCCAGCGTGCGCGGCAACCCCACAGATACGCAGTATTTT. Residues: CASVRGNPTDTQYF.

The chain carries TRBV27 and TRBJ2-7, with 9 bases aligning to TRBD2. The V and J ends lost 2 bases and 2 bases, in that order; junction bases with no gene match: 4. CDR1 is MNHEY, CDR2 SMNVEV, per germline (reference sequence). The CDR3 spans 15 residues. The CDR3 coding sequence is TGTGCCAGCAGTTTACAAGCGGGAGGCCCCTACGAGCAGTACTTC. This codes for CASSLQAGGPYEQYF.

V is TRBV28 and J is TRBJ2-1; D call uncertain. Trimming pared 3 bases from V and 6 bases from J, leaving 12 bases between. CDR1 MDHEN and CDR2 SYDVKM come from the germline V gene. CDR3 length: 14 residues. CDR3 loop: CASSLAGRLNEQFF. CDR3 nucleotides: TGTGCCAGCAGTTTGGCAGGCCGCCTCAATGAGCAGTTCTTC.

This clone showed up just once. CDR3 in DNA: TGTGCCGGACAGAGCGGGGGTGATCATACGCAGTATTTT. Protein sequence: CAGQSGGDHTQYF. This rearrangement joins TRBV30 to TRBJ2-3, with 8 nucleotides matching TRBD2. V shed 8 bases and J 7 bases; nucleotides not matched to a gene: 11. Germline CDR1 and CDR2: GTSNPN and SVGIG (reference sequence). CDR3 size: 13 residues.

The CDR3 coding sequence is TGTGCCAGCAGCGCGCAGGTCCCCAATGAGCAGTTCTTC. This sequence encodes CASSAQVPNEQFF. V is TRBV9 and J is TRBJ2-1; no firm D call. This CDR3 has 13 amino acids. The V gene lost 3 bases and the J gene lost 6 bases, with 10 bases spanning the gap. Germline V gives CDR1 SGDLS, CDR2 YYNGEE. Full variable domain (missing parts from reference TRBV9 and TRBJ2-1): DSGVTQTPKHLITATGQRVTLRCSPRSGDLSVYWYQQSLDQGLQFLIQYYNGEERAKGNILERFSAQQFPDLHSELNLSSLELGDSALYFCASSAQVPNEQFFGPGTRLTVL.

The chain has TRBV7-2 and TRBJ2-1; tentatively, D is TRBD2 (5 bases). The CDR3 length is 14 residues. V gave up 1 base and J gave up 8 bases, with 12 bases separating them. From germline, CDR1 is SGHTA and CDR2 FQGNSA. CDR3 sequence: CASSLGSSPHEQFF. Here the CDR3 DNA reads TGTGCCAGCAGCTTAGGCTCTAGCCCCCATGAGCAGTTCTTC. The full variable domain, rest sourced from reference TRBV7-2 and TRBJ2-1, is GAGVSQSPSNKVTEKGKDVELRCDPISGHTALYWYRQSLGQGLEFLIYFQGNSAPDKSGLPSDRFSAERTGGSVSTLTIQRTQQEDSAVYLCASSLGSSPHEQFFGPGTRLTVL.

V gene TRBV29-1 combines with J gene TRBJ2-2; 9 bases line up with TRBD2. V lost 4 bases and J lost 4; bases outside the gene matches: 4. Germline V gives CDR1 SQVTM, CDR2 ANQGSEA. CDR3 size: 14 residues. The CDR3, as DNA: TGCAGCGTTGTGGCTAGCGGGGTCACCGGGGAGCTGTTTTTT. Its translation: CSVVASGVTGELFF.

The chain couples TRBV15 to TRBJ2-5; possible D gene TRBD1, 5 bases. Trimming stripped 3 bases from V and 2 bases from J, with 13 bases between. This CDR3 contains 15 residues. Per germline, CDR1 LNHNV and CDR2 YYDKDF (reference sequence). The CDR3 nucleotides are TGTGCCACCAGCAGGGAAGGACAATTTCAAGAGACCCAGTACTTC. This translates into CATSREGQFQETQYF.

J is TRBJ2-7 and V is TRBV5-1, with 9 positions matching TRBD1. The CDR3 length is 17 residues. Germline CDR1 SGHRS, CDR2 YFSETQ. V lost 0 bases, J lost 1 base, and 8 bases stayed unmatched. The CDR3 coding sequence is TGCGCCAGCAGCTTGGCCGGGGGACAGGGCCGGTCCTACGAGCAGTACTTC. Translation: CASSLAGGQGRSYEQYF.

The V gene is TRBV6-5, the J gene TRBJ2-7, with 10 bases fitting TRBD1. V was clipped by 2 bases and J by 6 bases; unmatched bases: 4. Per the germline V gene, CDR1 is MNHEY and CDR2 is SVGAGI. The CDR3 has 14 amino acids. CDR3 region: CASSYLGQGLEQYF. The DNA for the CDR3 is TGTGCCAGCAGTTACCTGGGACAGGGGCTCGAGCAGTACTTC.

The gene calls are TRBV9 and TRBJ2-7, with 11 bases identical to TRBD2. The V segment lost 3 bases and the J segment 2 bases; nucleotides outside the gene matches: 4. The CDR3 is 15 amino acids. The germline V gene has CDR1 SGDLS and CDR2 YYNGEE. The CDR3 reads CASSAQGLAAYEQYF. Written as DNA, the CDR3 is TGTGCCAGCAGCGCTCAGGGACTAGCGGCCTACGAGCAGTACTTC.

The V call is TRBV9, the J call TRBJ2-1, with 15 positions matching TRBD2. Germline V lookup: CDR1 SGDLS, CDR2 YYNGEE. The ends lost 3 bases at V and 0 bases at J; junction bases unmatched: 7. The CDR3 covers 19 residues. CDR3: CASSAKQGLAGGSYNEQFF. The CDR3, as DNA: TGTGCCAGCAGCGCAAAACAGGGACTAGCGGGAGGCTCCTACAATGAGCAGTTCTTC.

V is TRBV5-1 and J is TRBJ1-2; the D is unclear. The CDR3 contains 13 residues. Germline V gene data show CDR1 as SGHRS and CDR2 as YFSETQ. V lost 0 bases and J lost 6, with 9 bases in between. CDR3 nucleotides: TGCGCCAGCAGCTTGGGCGGCGCCCATGGCTACACCTTC. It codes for CASSLGGAHGYTF.

This CDR3 reads CAGNRDTPAGDGYTF. In DNA form, the CDR3 reads TGTGCCGGGAACCGGGACACCCCGGCAGGAGATGGCTACACCTTC. This chain connects TRBV30 to TRBJ1-2; possible D gene TRBD1, 6 bases. Germline loops: CDR1 GTSNPN, CDR2 SVGIG (reference sequence). V lost 8 bases to trimming and J lost 6 bases, with 25 bases between them. CDR3 size: 15 residues. The full variable domain, its missing parts supplied by reference TRBV30 and TRBJ1-2, is SQTIHQWPATLVQPVGSPLSLECTVEGTSNPNLYWYRQAAGRGLQLLFYSVGIGQISSEVPQNLSASRPQDRQFILSSKKLLLSDSGFYLCAGNRDTPAGDGYTFGSGTRLTVV.

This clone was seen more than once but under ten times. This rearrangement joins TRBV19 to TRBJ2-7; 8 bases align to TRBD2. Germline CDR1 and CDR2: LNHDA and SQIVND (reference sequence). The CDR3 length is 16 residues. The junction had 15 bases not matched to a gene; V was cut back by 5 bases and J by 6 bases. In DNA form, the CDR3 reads TGTGCCAGTAGTTTCGGACTAGCTACTGTGCCTGTCGAGCAGTACTTC. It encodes CASSFGLATVPVEQYF.

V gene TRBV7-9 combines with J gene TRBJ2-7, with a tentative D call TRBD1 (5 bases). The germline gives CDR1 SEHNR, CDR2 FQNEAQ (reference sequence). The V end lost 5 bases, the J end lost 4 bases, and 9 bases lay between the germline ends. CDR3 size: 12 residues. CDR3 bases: TGTGCCAGCAGCAGAACAGGTTACGAGCAGTACTTC. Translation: CASSRTGYEQYF.

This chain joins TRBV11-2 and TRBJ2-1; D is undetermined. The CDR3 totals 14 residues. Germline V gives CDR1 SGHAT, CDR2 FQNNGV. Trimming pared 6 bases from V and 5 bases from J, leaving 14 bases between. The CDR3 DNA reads TGTGCCAGCAGGCCAAAGACTGTACACAATGAGCAGTTCTTC. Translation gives CASRPKTVHNEQFF.

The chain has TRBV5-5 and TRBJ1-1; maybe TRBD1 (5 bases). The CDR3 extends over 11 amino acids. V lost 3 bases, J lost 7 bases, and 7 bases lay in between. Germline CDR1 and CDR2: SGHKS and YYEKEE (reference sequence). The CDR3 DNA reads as TGTGCCAGCAGCTCGGACATTGAAGCTTTCTTT. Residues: CASSSDIEAFF.

The DNA for the CDR3 is TGTGCCAGCAGCGGACAGGGATCGAGGAATCAGCCCCAGCATTTT. The encoded protein is CASSGQGSRNQPQHF. The chain combines TRBV6-1 with TRBJ1-5, with TRBD1 identical over 8 bases. J was trimmed by 4 bases and V by 6 bases; bases with no gene match: 8. The CDR3 covers 15 residues. The germline V gene encodes CDR1 MNHNS and CDR2 SASEGT.

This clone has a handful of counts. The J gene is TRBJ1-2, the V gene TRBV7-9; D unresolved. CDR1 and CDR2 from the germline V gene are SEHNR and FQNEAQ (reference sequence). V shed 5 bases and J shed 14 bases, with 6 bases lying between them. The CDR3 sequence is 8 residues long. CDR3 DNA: TGTGCCAGCAGCCCTGTAACCTTC. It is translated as CASSPVTF.

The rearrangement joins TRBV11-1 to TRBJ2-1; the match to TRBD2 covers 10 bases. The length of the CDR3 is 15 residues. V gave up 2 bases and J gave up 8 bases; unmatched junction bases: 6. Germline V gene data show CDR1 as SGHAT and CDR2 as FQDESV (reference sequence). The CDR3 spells CASSLRAGGWYEQFF. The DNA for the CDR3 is TGTGCCAGCAGCTTAAGAGCGGGGGGGTGGTATGAGCAGTTCTTC. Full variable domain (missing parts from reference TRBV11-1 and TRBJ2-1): EAEVAQSPRYKITEKSQAVAFWCDPISGHATLYWYRQILGQGPELLVQFQDESVVDDSQLPKDRFSAERLKGVDSTLKIQPAELGDSAMYLCASSLRAGGWYEQFFGPGTRLTVL.

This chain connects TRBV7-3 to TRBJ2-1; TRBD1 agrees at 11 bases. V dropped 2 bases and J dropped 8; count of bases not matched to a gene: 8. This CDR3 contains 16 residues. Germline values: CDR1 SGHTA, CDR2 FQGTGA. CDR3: CASSLGGTGGSHEQFF. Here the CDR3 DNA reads TGTGCCAGCAGCTTAGGTGGGACAGGGGGGTCACATGAGCAGTTCTTC.

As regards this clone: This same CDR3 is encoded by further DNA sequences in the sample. The CDR3: CSVVRNTEAFF. Here the CDR3 DNA reads TGCAGCGTTGTTAGAAACACTGAAGCTTTCTTT. The chain combines TRBV29-1 with TRBJ1-1; D is unresolved. The CDR3 covers 11 residues. Per the germline V gene, CDR1 is SQVTM and CDR2 is ANQGSEA. Deletions cut 4 bases from V and 2 bases from J, with 5 bases between.

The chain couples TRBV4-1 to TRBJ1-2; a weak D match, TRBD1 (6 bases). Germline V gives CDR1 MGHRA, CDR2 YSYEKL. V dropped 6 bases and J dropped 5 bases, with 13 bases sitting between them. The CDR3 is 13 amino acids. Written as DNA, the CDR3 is TGCGCCAGCAGTTTAACAGGGACATATGGCTACACCTTC. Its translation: CASSLTGTYGYTF.

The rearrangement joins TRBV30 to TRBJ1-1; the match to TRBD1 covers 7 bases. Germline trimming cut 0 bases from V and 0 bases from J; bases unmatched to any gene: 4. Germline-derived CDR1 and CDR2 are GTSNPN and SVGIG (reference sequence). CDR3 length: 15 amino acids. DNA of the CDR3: TGTGCCTGGAGTGTACGGGACAGAATGAACACTGAAGCTTTCTTT. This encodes CAWSVRDRMNTEAFF.